A selection of T cell receptor beta chains follows, all from one sample in a study of shared clonotypes between healthy human individuals. Profiled with immunoSEQ multiplex PCR; TCRdb holds only in-frame clones, not every one. There are approximately 2.5 million clones in the sample; approximately 90% occur only once, and about 0.13% lies in the top ten. Sequencing was carried out using naive CD4+ T cells sorted from blood. The receptors were sampled from a man between 18 and 29 years old in good health. CDR3s include the opening cysteine and the closing phenylalanine or tryptophan. D genes are given only for firm matches. Size tells how often a clone was seen (once, few, many) or the class of an expanded clone, and some rows leave it out.

d_gene	v_gene	abundance	j_gene	CDR3aa	CDR3nt
NA	TRBV25-1	NA	TRBJ1-5	CASSGTGLAGPQHF	TGTGCCAGCAGTGGTACAGGTTTAGCTGGGCCCCAGCATTTT
NA	TRBV5-4	NA	TRBJ1-2	CASSLPTAAANYGYTF	TGTGCCAGCAGCCTACCGACGGCGGCAGCCAACTATGGCTACACCTTC
TRBD1	TRBV5-1	NA	TRBJ1-1	CASSMLQTGLEAFF	TGCGCCAGCAGCATGCTCCAGACAGGGCTTGAAGCTTTCTTT
NA	TRBV6-1	NA	TRBJ1-2	CASSDGQGFYGYTF	TGTGCCAGCAGTGATGGACAAGGGTTCTATGGCTACACCTTC
NA	TRBV5-4	NA	TRBJ2-3	CASSAKTGTDTQYF	TGTGCCAGCAGCGCCAAGACTGGAACAGATACGCAGTATTTT
NA	TRBV20-1	few	TRBJ1-5	CSANSGGPQHF	TGCAGTGCCAATTCGGGGGGGCCCCAGCATTTT
TRBD1	TRBV12-5	NA	TRBJ1-5	CASGLVLGQGGKPQHF	TGTGCTAGTGGTTTGGTACTGGGACAGGGAGGAAAGCCCCAGCATTTT
NA	TRBV19	few	TRBJ1-5	CASSSEGHHQPQHF	TGTGCCAGTAGCTCCGAGGGACACCATCAGCCCCAGCATTTT
TRBD2	TRBV19	NA	TRBJ2-3	CASSQGLAGGKLSTDTQYF	TGTGCCAGTAGCCAAGGACTAGCGGGAGGGAAACTCAGCACAGATACGCAGTATTTT
TRBD1	TRBV9	NA	TRBJ2-1	CASSIGTGKELQFF	TGTGCCAGCAGCATAGGGACAGGGAAGGAATTGCAGTTCTTC
TRBD1	TRBV5-6	NA	TRBJ1-1	CASSFRSTGGNTEAFF	TGTGCCAGCAGCTTTCGTTCAACAGGGGGGAACACTGAAGCTTTCTTT
NA	TRBV6-5	few	TRBJ2-5	CASSYSIGVQETQYF	TGTGCCAGCAGTTACTCGATAGGGGTCCAAGAGACCCAGTACTTC
NA	TRBV28	once	TRBJ1-6	CASSSGQTNSPLHF	TGTGCCAGCAGTTCGGGCCAGACAAATTCACCCCTCCACTTT
NA	TRBV5-4	NA	TRBJ2-7	CASSLAGVYEQYF	TGTGCCAGCAGCTTGGCGGGGGTCTACGAGCAGTACTTC
TRBD1	TRBV11-2	NA	TRBJ2-3	CASSRDRGWSDTQYF	TGTGCCAGCAGCCGAGACAGGGGATGGTCAGATACGCAGTATTTT
NA	TRBV7-2	once	TRBJ2-5	CASNRAGTEGQYF	TGTGCCAGCAATCGGGCGGGCACCGAAGGCCAGTACTTC
TRBD1	TRBV10-3	NA	TRBJ2-3	CAISELGTGGTDTQYF	TGTGCCATCAGTGAGCTGGGGACAGGGGGTACAGATACGCAGTATTTT
NA	TRBV18	NA	TRBJ2-3	CASSDTDTQYF	TGTGCCAGCTCAGACACAGATACGCAGTATTTT
NA	TRBV10-3	NA	TRBJ2-5	CAISESRGMETQYF	TGTGCCATCAGTGAGTCTAGGGGGATGGAGACCCAGTACTTC
NA	TRBV5-6	NA	TRBJ1-5	CASSPSSGHTHQPQHF	TGTGCCAGCAGCCCATCCTCTGGGCACACACATCAGCCCCAGCATTTT
TRBD2	TRBV9	once	TRBJ2-3	CASSAGTSGLLTDTQYF	TGTGCCAGCAGCGCGGGGACTAGCGGCTTACTCACAGATACGCAGTATTTT
NA	TRBV15	NA	TRBJ2-5	CATSRDYQETQYF	TGTGCCACCAGCAGAGATTACCAAGAGACCCAGTACTTC
TRBD2	TRBV6-5	NA	TRBJ2-3	CASRIAGASGDTQYF	TGTGCCAGCAGGATAGCGGGGGCCTCGGGAGATACGCAGTATTTT
TRBD2	TRBV9	NA	TRBJ2-5	CASSAPGLAGLQETQYF	TGTGCCAGCAGCGCCCCGGGACTAGCGGGACTCCAAGAGACCCAGTACTTC
NA	TRBV6-5	NA	TRBJ2-6	CASSRGGGANVLTF	TGTGCCAGCAGTCGAGGGGGTGGGGCCAACGTCCTGACTTTC
NA	TRBV6-1	NA	TRBJ2-5	CASNIQGLLETQYF	TGTGCCAGCAACATACAGGGCCTTTTAGAGACCCAGTACTTC
TRBD2	TRBV7-2	once	TRBJ2-7	CASSLFPGDYYEQYF	TGTGCCAGCAGCTTATTTCCGGGGGACTACTACGAGCAGTACTTC
NA	TRBV7-2	NA	TRBJ1-5	CASSGGRNQPQHF	TGTGCCAGCAGCGGGGGGCGAAATCAGCCCCAGCATTTT